A single sample is the source of the 28 T cell receptor beta chains below, sequenced in a study of blood T cell repertoires in COVID-19. This table comes from immunoSEQ multiplex PCR, and its TCRdb copy is limited to in-frame clones, with some not included. The data contain 200,000 to 250,000 clones, about 88% of them singletons. Sample: peripheral blood. These receptors were taken from a woman aged 40 to 50 with acute or convalescent COVID-19.

The CDR3 sequence is CASSPNPGQGLHGYTF. In DNA form, the CDR3 reads TGTGCCAGCAGTCCTAACCCGGGACAGGGTTTACATGGCTACACCTTC. The chain carries TRBV25-1 and TRBJ1-2; 9 bases match TRBD1. CDR1 is MGHDK and CDR2 is SYGVNS in the germline V gene. J lost 6 bases, V lost 5 bases, and 13 bases had no gene match. The length of the CDR3 is 16 residues.

The chain is built from TRBV2 and TRBJ1-6; a possible D gene is TRBD1 (6 bases). Trimming took 8 bases from V and 9 from J, leaving 20 bases between them. In germline, CDR1 is SNHLY, CDR2 FYNNEI. The CDR3 length is 15 residues. CDR3 in DNA: TGTGCCAGCGGGGGCGGCACAGGGTCAGGTTCACCCCTCCACTTT. Its protein is CASGGGTGSGSPLHF. Complete variable domain (other parts from reference TRBV2 and TRBJ1-6): EPEVTQTPSHQVTQMGQEVILRCVPISNHLYFYWYRQILGQKVEFLVSFYNNEISEKSEIFDDQFSVERPDGSNFTLKIRSTKLEDSAMYFCASGGGTGSGSPLHFGNGTRLTVT.

The chain links TRBV4-1 to TRBJ2-1, with TRBD2 matching 10 bases. The CDR3 spans 16 residues. J lost 9 bases, V lost 0 bases, and 8 bases had no gene match. Germline V gene sequence: CDR1 MGHRA, CDR2 YSYEKL. This chain's CDR3 is CASSQEPSGGASEQFF. CDR3 sequence (DNA): TGCGCCAGCAGCCAAGAACCGAGCGGGGGGGCCAGTGAGCAGTTCTTC.

The V call is TRBV5-1, the J call TRBJ1-1; D is undetermined. The CDR3 contains 15 residues. Germline values: CDR1 SGHRS, CDR2 YFSETQ. V was shortened by 2 bases and J by 0 bases, with 11 bases between the two germline ends. The CDR3 bases are TGCGCCAGCAGCTTATCATCAGTCCTGAACACTGAAGCTTTCTTT. Residues: CASSLSSVLNTEAFF.

The rearrangement links TRBV7-6 to TRBJ2-2; possible D gene TRBD2, 5 bases. Germline V gene sequence: CDR1 SGHVS, CDR2 FNYEAQ. The CDR3 loop spans 16 amino acids. V was clipped by 7 bases and J by 3 bases, with 18 bases between them. CDR3 residues: CASTPRDTRDTGELFF. CDR3 in DNA: TGTGCCAGCACCCCCAGAGACACGAGGGACACCGGGGAGCTGTTTTTT.

The chain combines TRBV13 with TRBJ2-1; 11 nucleotides line up with TRBD2. The length of the CDR3 is 15 residues. V was pared by 3 bases and J by 7 bases, with 5 bases of the junction left unmatched. Germline loops: CDR1 PRHDT, CDR2 FYEKMQ (reference sequence). The CDR3 DNA follows: TGTGCCAGCAGCTTTAGCGGGGGGGCCTTTAATGAGCAGTTCTTC. Translation: CASSFSGGAFNEQFF.

The J gene is TRBJ1-4, the V gene TRBV4-2; 9 bases align to TRBD1. Germline V lookup: CDR1 LGHNA, CDR2 YNFKEQ. V gave up 4 bases and J gave up 8 bases; unmatched junction bases: 8. The CDR3 is 15 amino acids. CDR3 bases: TGTGCCAGCAGCCTAAGAACAGGGGGCGGGGAAAAACTGTTTTTT. This codes for CASSLRTGGGEKLFF.

The CDR3 loop is CSASRVNYGYTF. In DNA, the CDR3 is TGCAGTGCTAGTCGAGTAAACTATGGCTACACCTTC. The chain couples TRBV20-1 to TRBJ1-2; the D is unclear. Germline loops: CDR1 DFQATT, CDR2 SNEGSKA (reference sequence). The CDR3 covers 12 residues. The V end was cut by 3 bases, the J end by 2 bases, with 7 bases between.

This clone has a single count. The chain combines TRBV9 with TRBJ1-1; D call uncertain. Germline V lookup: CDR1 SGDLS, CDR2 YYNGEE. This CDR3 has 15 residues. The germline V and J ends were trimmed by 0 bases and 1 base, with 10 bases remaining between them. CDR3 amino acids: CASSVEGVPNTEAFF. In DNA, the CDR3 is TGTGCCAGCAGCGTAGAAGGAGTCCCGAACACTGAAGCTTTCTTT.

V usage is TRBV5-8 and J usage is TRBJ1-1, with D unresolved. This CDR3 has 15 residues. Trimming took 0 bases from V and 3 from J, leaving 12 bases between them. Germline values: CDR1 SGHTS, CDR2 YDEGEE. The CDR3 loop is CASSLDWVRHTEAFF. CDR3 bases: TGTGCCAGCAGCTTGGATTGGGTGCGGCACACTGAAGCTTTCTTT.

J is TRBJ2-3 and V is TRBV4-1; 8 bases match TRBD2. The germline V gene has CDR1 MGHRA and CDR2 YSYEKL. This CDR3 region has 16 residues. The V gene end was trimmed by 0 bases and the J gene end by 2 bases; junction bases not matched to a gene: 4. The chain's CDR3 is CASSQDPGLVTDTQYF. Written as DNA, the CDR3 is TGCGCCAGCAGCCAAGATCCGGGACTAGTCACAGATACGCAGTATTTT.

The rearrangement links TRBV10-3 to TRBJ2-7; a possible D gene is TRBD1 (6 bases). The V and J ends lost 6 bases and 5 bases respectively, with 17 bases between them. This CDR3 is 14 amino acids long. The V gene's germline CDR1 is ENHRY and CDR2 SYGVKD. In nucleotides, the CDR3 is TGTGCCATCAGCACAGGTTATGGGGGCCACGAGCAGTACGTC. Translation: CAISTGYGGHEQYV.

V usage is TRBV6-5 and J usage is TRBJ1-2; 8 nucleotides line up with TRBD1. Germline V lookup: CDR1 MNHEY, CDR2 SVGAGI. J gave up 4 bases and V 5 bases, and 3 bases lay outside the gene matches. The CDR3 covers 13 residues. The CDR3 loop is CASSRGQGYGYTF. The CDR3 nucleotides are TGTGCCAGCAGTCGAGGACAGGGCTATGGCTACACCTTC.

This chain uses TRBV12-1 with TRBJ2-1; TRBD1 reflects the table's D call only, with no check against the DNA. TRBV12-1 is labeled a pseudogene. The CDR3 has 14 amino acids. The CDR3 protein is CASTRGRGGYEQFF. The CDR3 DNA reads TGTGCCAGCACCAGGGGGCGCGGAGGGTATGAGCAGTTCTTC.

This chain connects TRBV19 to TRBJ1-1; perhaps TRBD1 as D (6 bases). V was pared by 9 bases and J by 5 bases, with 16 bases between. The CDR3 is 13 amino acids. The germline V gene has CDR1 LNHDA and CDR2 SQIVND (reference sequence). This CDR3 is CASRRGRETEAFF. As DNA, the CDR3 is TGTGCCAGCCGCCGGGGGCGGGAGACTGAAGCTTTCTTT.

This chain links TRBV7-2 with TRBJ1-1; TRBD1 agrees at 12 bases. The trim removed 1 base at V and 10 bases at J, leaving 7 bases unmatched. The CDR3 runs to 15 residues. Germline V gives CDR1 SGHTA, CDR2 FQGNSA. The DNA for the CDR3 is TGTGCCAGCAGCTTAGGGGGCGGGACAGGGGGCAGAGCTTTCTTT. It is translated as CASSLGGGTGGRAFF.

J is TRBJ1-5 and V is TRBV19; D is unclear. This CDR3 is 14 amino acids long. Trimming took off 6 bases at V and 7 bases at J, with 16 bases between the two ends. Germline-derived CDR1 and CDR2 are LNHDA and SQIVND (reference sequence). CDR3 amino acids: CASSPAASSQPQHF. The CDR3 region has the DNA TGTGCCAGTAGCCCCGCAGCTTCTAGCCAGCCCCAGCATTTT. Based on the CDR3 plus reference TRBV19 and TRBJ1-5, the full variable domain is DGGITQSPKYLFRKEGQNVTLSCEQNLNHDAMYWYRQDPGQGLRLIYYSQIVNDFQKGDIAEGYSVSREKKESFPLTVTSAQKNPTAFYLCASSPAASSQPQHFGDGTRLSIL.

The chain recombines TRBV11-2 with TRBJ1-1; D gene unclear. V gave up 5 bases and J gave up 5 bases, with 18 bases separating them. Germline CDR1 and CDR2: SGHAT and FQNNGV. This CDR3 is built from 15 residues. The CDR3 spells CASSLTAGKPTEAFF. CDR3 bases: TGTGCCAGCAGCCTTACAGCGGGCAAGCCTACTGAAGCTTTCTTT.

The rearrangement uses TRBV6-5 and TRBJ1-1, with D tentatively TRBD1 (5 bases). Looked up from germline, CDR1 is MNHEY and CDR2 is SVGAGI. CDR3 size: 13 residues. V lost 8 bases, J lost 8 bases, and 18 bases lay in between. CDR3 loop: CASYLPGQGEAFF. The CDR3, as DNA: TGTGCCAGCTATCTGCCAGGCCAGGGCGAAGCTTTCTTT.

The chain has TRBV4-2 and TRBJ2-3; perhaps TRBD1 as D (6 bases). Germline CDR1 LGHNA, CDR2 YNFKEQ. Deletions cut 4 bases from V and 2 bases from J, with 13 bases between. The length of the CDR3 is 15 residues. This CDR3 reads CASSPRGTNTDTQYF. DNA for the CDR3: TGTGCCAGCAGCCCCCGAGGGACAAACACAGATACGCAGTATTTT.

This clone was counted once. This CDR3 reads CASSASGAGNTIYF. The CDR3 nucleotides read TGTGCCAGCAGTGCATCAGGGGCTGGAAACACCATATATTTT. V and J are TRBV2 and TRBJ1-3; D is perhaps TRBD1 (6 bases). Trimming left V 4 bases short and J 2 bases short, with 9 bases between. CDR3 length: 14 amino acids. Germline loops: CDR1 SNHLY, CDR2 FYNNEI.

J is TRBJ1-6 and V is TRBV5-6, with 7 bases identical to TRBD1. CDR3 length: 15 amino acids. V lost 4 bases to trimming and J lost 8 bases; unmatched junction nucleotides: 9. Germline V gives CDR1 SGHDT, CDR2 YYEEEE. The CDR3 protein is CASSLGDRNYSPLHF. As DNA, the CDR3 is TGTGCCAGCAGCCTTGGGGACAGAAATTATTCACCCCTCCACTTT. The variable domain in full, with the rest retrieved from reference TRBV5-6 and TRBJ1-6, is DAGVTQSPTHLIKTRGQQVTLRCSPKSGHDTVSWYQQALGQGPQFIFQYYEEEERQRGNFPDRFSGHQFPNYSSELNVNALLLGDSALYLCASSLGDRNYSPLHFGNGTRLTVT.

The chain is built from TRBV5-1 and TRBJ1-1, with 7 bases lining up with TRBD1. After removal of 7 bases from V and 6 bases from J, the junction contained 15 bases not matched to a gene. CDR3 length: 15 amino acids. CDR1 is SGHRS and CDR2 is YFSETQ in the germline V gene. The CDR3 spells CASAPNNRGSPEAFF. In DNA, the CDR3 is TGCGCCAGCGCCCCGAATAACAGGGGTAGCCCTGAAGCTTTCTTT.

The chain combines TRBV11-2 with TRBJ1-1, with TRBD1 as a possible D gene (6 bases). The CDR3 is made up of 18 amino acids. The germline gives CDR1 SGHAT, CDR2 FQNNGV. Deletions cut 1 base from V and 1 base from J, with 19 bases between. The CDR3 here is CASSLVFGVQGRNTEAFF. Here the CDR3 DNA reads TGTGCCAGCAGCTTAGTTTTCGGTGTTCAGGGGAGGAACACTGAAGCTTTCTTT.

The J gene is TRBJ1-5, the V gene TRBV12-5; 7 bases fit TRBD1. The CDR3 loop spans 18 amino acids. The V gene's germline CDR1 is LGHNT and CDR2 FRNRAP. The V gene end was trimmed by 1 base and the J gene end by 4 bases; junction bases not matched to a gene: 13. The CDR3 bases are TGTGCTAGTGGTTTGGCTTTCCTTTTGGCAGGGGGGAATCAGCCCCAGCATTTT. Translation: CASGLAFLLAGGNQPQHF. Full variable domain (rest looked up from reference TRBV12-5 and TRBJ1-5): DARVTQTPRHKVTEMGQEVTMRCQPILGHNTVFWYRQTMMQGLELLAYFRNRAPLDDSGMPKDRFSAEMPDATLATLKIQPSEPRDSAVYFCASGLAFLLAGGNQPQHFGDGTRLSIL.

The chain links TRBV14 to TRBJ1-2, with 8 nucleotides matching TRBD1. J lost 6 bases, V lost 1 base, and 10 bases had no gene match. The CDR3 sequence is 16 residues long. Germline CDR1 SGHDN, CDR2 FVKESK. For the CDR3, the DNA is TGTGCCAGCAGCCAAGCCGGGGCAGGGGGCGCAGATGGCTACACCTTC. Translation: CASSQAGAGGADGYTF. Complete variable domain (other parts from reference TRBV14 and TRBJ1-2): EAGVTQFPSHSVIEKGQTVTLRCDPISGHDNLYWYRRVMGKEIKFLLHFVKESKQDESGMPNNRFLAERTGGTYSTLKVQPAELEDSGVYFCASSQAGAGGADGYTFGSGTRLTVV.

The chain is built from TRBV7-2 and TRBJ2-1; 11 bases agree with TRBD2. J was trimmed by 4 bases and V by 2 bases; bases with no gene match: 4. The CDR3 covers 16 residues. The germline gives CDR1 SGHTA, CDR2 FQGNSA. The CDR3 reads CASSLTGTSGYNEQFF. The CDR3 DNA reads as TGTGCCAGCAGCTTAACGGGGACTAGCGGTTACAATGAGCAGTTCTTC.

CDR3 in amino acids: CASRLQGLGLSGANVLTF. The CDR3 region has the DNA TGTGCCAGCAGATTACAGGGCTTAGGGCTCTCTGGGGCCAACGTCCTGACTTTC. The chain recombines TRBV7-9 with TRBJ2-6; D might be TRBD1 (6 bases). The V gene lost 6 bases and the J gene lost 0 bases, with 18 bases spanning the gap. This CDR3 has 18 residues. The V gene's germline CDR1 is SEHNR and CDR2 FQNEAQ (reference sequence).